The sequence of this T cell receptor (beta chain) was determined in a study of T cells in Graves' hyperthyroidism and ophthalmopathy. Overall study findings and caveats: The blood repertoire included most of the expanded thyroid clonotypes above 0.001. The model forecast ophthalmopathy, anticipating it by a median around 6.5 months before onset.

In germline, CDR1 is LGHNA, CDR2 YNFKEQ. Trimming took 4 bases from V and 0 from J, leaving 13 bases between them. The CDR3 loop spans 15 amino acids. The source material, RNA transcripts, was used to amplify TCR beta CDR3 regions. The TCR CDR3 first-round RT-PCR relied on the HTBI primer set. From the multiplex PCR reads, TCRdb called clonotypes with MiXCR, one entry per CDR3 protein. The table includes 700,000 or so distinct CDR3 sequences, about 15% detected once. Notes on this clonotype: Its antigen remains unknown.

The chain recombines TRBV4-2 with TRBJ2-7; TRBD2 might be the D (5 bases). Source material: blood. The sequence derives from a woman between 45 and 65 years old with Graves' ophthalmopathy. DNA of the CDR3: TGTGCCAGCAGCCCTCCTGGACGGGACTCCTACGAGCAGTACTTC. Translating it yields CASSPPGRDSYEQYF.